This entry is about one T cell receptor beta chain. Its antigen is not identified. The entry originates in a study of PD-1 blockade in classical Hodgkin lymphoma. In the study overall: Patients in the cohort were put on intravenous nivolumab, 3 mg/kg every 2 weeks.

The data were produced by immunoSEQ multiplex PCR, yet TCRdb's version contains in-frame clones alone and is incomplete. The sample has more than 13,000 clones, 60% to 80% seen once; the top ten hold 20% to 30%. Brentuximab vedotin exposure varied among the patients, all of whom had relapsed after autologous stem cell transplantation. Study-wide points: Baseline diversity in complete responders resembled that of newly diagnosed patients. Reports described newly diagnosed patients as having lower baseline TCR diversity than healthy donors.

Germline values: CDR1 KGHSH, CDR2 LQKENI. This CDR3 region has 15 residues. V dropped 3 bases and J dropped 8 bases, with 19 bases sitting between them. The chain joins TRBV18 to TRBJ1-2, with a possible D match to TRBD1 (6 bases). The receptor was derived from a human donor with classical Hodgkin lymphoma. The source material was peripheral blood mononuclear cells (PBMCs), sampled before the second cycle of nivolumab. The CDR3 protein is CASSPRPGAGGGYTF. The CDR3, as DNA: TGTGCCAGCTCACCCAGACCGGGGGCCGGAGGGGGCTACACCTTC.